This record concerns one TCR beta chain sequence. This sample was taken from a study of blood T cell repertoires in COVID-19. The overall study: Italy, Spain and the United States were the sources of the convalescent and acute COVID-19 samples. PBMCs, B-cell-depleted T cells, or T cells were the source of the cDNA or gDNA that made up the material.

Sequencing was performed with immunoSEQ multiplex PCR; in TCRdb, only in-frame clones are kept and a portion is missing. In the table there are about 160,000 clones, 82% of which are singletons. The specimen was peripheral blood. The receptor was isolated from a woman aged 40 to 50 with COVID-19, enrolled during active disease.

Here the CDR3 DNA reads TGTGCCAGCAGTTTAGGTGGGACAGGCAATCAGCCCCAGCATTTT. Its translation: CASSLGGTGNQPQHF. The gene calls are TRBV28 and TRBJ1-5; 7 bases fit TRBD1. Germline assignment: CDR1 MDHEN and CDR2 SYDVKM. The CDR3 length is 15 residues. V shed 2 bases and J 2 bases; nucleotides not matched to a gene: 3.